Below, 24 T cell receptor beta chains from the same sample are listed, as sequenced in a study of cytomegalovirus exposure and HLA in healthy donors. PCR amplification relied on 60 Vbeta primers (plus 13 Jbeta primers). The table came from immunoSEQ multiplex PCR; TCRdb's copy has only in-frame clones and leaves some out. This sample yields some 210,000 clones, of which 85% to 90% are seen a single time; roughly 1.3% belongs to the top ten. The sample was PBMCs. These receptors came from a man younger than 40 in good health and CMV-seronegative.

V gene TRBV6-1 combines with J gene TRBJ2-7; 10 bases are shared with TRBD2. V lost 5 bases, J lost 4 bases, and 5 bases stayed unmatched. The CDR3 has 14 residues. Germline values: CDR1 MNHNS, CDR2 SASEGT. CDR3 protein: CASSPGTSVYEQYF. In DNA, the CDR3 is TGTGCCAGCAGTCCCGGGACTAGCGTTTACGAGCAGTACTTC.

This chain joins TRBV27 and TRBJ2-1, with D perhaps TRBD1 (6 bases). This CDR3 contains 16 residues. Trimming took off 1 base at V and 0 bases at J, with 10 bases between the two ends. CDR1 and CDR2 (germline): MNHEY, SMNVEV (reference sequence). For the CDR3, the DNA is TGTGCCAGCAGTTTATGGACAGACAGCTCCTACAATGAGCAGTTCTTC. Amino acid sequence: CASSLWTDSSYNEQFF.

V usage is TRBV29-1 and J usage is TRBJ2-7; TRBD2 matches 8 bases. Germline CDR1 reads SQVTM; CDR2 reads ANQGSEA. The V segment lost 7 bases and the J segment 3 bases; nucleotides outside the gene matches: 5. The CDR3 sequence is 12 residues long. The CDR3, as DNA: TGCAGCGCCGGCGGGGGGATCTACGAGCAGTACTTC. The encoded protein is CSAGGGIYEQYF.

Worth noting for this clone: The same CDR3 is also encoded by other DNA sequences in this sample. The CDR3 sequence is CASSIAGNQPQHF. In nucleotides, the CDR3 is TGTGCCAGTAGTATAGCAGGGAATCAGCCCCAGCATTTT. The V and J genes are TRBV19 and TRBJ1-5, with a possible D match to TRBD1 (5 bases). There are 13 residues in the CDR3. CDR1 and CDR2 (germline): LNHDA, SQIVND (reference sequence). Trimming removed 1 base at V and 4 bases at J, with 5 bases between.

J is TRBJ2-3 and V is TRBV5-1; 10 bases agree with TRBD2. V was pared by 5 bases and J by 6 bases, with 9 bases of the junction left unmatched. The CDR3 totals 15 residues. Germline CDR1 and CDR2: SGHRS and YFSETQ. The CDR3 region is CASRSSGRIVDTQYF. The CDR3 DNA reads TGCGCCAGCAGGTCTAGCGGGAGAATTGTCGATACGCAGTATTTT.

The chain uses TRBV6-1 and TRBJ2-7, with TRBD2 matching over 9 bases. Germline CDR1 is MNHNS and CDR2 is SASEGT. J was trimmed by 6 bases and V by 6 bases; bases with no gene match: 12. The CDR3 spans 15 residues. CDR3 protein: CASRTSGSQGAEQYF. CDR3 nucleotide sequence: TGTGCCAGCAGGACTAGCGGAAGCCAGGGAGCCGAGCAGTACTTC.

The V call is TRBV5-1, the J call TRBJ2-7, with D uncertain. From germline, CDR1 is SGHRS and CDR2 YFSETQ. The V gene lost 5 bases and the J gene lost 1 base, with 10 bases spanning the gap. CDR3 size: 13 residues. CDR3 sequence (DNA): TGCGCCAGCAGTTTGACCGGTTCCTACGAGCAGTACTTC. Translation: CASSLTGSYEQYF. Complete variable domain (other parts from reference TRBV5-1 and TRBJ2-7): KAGVTQTPRYLIKTRGQQVTLSCSPISGHRSVSWYQQTPGQGLQFLFEYFSETQRNKGNFPGRFSGRQFSNSRSEMNVSTLELGDSALYLCASSLTGSYEQYFGPGTRLTVT.

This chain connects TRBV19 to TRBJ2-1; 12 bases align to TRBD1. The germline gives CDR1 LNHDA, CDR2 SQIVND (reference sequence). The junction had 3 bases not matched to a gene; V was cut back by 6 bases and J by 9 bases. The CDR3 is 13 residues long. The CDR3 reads CASRGQGAREQFF. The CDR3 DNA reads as TGTGCCAGTAGGGGACAGGGGGCCCGTGAGCAGTTCTTC.

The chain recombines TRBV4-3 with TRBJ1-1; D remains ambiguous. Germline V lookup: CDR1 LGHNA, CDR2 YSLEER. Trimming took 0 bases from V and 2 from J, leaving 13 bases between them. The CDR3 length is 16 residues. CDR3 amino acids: CASSQEKNFDNTEAFF. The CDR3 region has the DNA TGCGCCAGCAGCCAAGAGAAAAACTTTGATAACACTGAAGCTTTCTTT.

CDR3 bases: TGCGCCAGCAGCCTTACCCCGGGACAGGGGGACGGGAATTCACCCCTCCACTTT. This sequence encodes CASSLTPGQGDGNSPLHF. The chain employs TRBV4-1 and TRBJ1-6, with 11 bases that match TRBD1. J gave up 7 bases and V 4 bases, and 12 bases lay outside the gene matches. The CDR3 sequence is 18 residues long. Germline V gives CDR1 MGHRA, CDR2 YSYEKL.

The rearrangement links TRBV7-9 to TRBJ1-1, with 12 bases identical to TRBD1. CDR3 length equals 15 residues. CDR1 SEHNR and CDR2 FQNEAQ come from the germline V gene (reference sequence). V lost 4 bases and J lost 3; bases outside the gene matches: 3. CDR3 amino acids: CASSWDRGQDTEAFF. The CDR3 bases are TGTGCCAGCAGCTGGGACAGGGGGCAGGACACTGAAGCTTTCTTT.

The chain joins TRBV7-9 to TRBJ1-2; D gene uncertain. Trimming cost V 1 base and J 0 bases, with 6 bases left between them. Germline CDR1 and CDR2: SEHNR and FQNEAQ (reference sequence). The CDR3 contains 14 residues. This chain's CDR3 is CASSLEVANYGYTF. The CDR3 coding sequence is TGTGCCAGCAGCTTAGAAGTAGCTAACTATGGCTACACCTTC.

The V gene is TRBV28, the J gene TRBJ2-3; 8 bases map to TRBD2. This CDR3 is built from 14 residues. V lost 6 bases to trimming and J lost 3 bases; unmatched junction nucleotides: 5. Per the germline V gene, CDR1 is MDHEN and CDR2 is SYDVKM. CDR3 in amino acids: CASSPAGVTDTQYF. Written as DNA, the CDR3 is TGTGCCAGCAGCCCAGCGGGAGTTACAGATACGCAGTATTTT.

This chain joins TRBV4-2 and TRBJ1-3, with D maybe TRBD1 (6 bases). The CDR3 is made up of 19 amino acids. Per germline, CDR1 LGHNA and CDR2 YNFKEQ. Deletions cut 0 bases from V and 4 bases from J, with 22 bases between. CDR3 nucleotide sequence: TGTGCCAGCAGCCAAGACCCAATCACAGGGATACTCTTCGGAAACACCATATATTTT. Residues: CASSQDPITGILFGNTIYF.

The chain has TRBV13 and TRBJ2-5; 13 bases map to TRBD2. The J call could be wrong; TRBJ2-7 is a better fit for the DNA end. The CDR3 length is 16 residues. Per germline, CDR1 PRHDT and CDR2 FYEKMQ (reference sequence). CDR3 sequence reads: CASSSQGLAGTYEQYF. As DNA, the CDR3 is TGTGCCAGCAGCTCCCAGGGACTAGCGGGAACCTACGAGCAGTACTTC.

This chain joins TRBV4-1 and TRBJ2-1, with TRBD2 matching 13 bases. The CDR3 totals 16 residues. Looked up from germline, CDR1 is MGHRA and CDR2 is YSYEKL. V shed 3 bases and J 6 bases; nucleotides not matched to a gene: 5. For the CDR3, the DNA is TGCGCCAGCAGCCATCCCGGGACTAGCGGGACCAATGAGCAGTTCTTC. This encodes CASSHPGTSGTNEQFF.

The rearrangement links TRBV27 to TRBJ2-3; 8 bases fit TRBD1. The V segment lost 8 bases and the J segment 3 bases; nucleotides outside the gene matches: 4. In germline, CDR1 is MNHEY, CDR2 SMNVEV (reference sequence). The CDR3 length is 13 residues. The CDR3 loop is CASQGALTDTQYF. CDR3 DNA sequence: TGTGCCAGCCAGGGGGCTCTGACAGATACGCAGTATTTT.

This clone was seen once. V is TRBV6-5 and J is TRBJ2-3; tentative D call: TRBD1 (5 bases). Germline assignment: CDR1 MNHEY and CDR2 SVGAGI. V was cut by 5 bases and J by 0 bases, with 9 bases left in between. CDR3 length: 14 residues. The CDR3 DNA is TGTGCCAGCAGTATCCGACAGAGCACAGATACGCAGTATTTT. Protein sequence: CASSIRQSTDTQYF.

CDR3 in amino acids: CATSRGGGGGEKLFF. CDR3 DNA sequence: TGTGCCACCAGCAGAGGAGGAGGGGGCGGTGAAAAACTGTTTTTT. This chain connects TRBV15 to TRBJ1-4; 7 positions match TRBD1. The CDR3 sequence is 15 residues long. The V and J ends lost 1 base and 7 bases, in that order; junction bases with no gene match: 6. Germline values: CDR1 LNHNV, CDR2 YYDKDF (reference sequence).

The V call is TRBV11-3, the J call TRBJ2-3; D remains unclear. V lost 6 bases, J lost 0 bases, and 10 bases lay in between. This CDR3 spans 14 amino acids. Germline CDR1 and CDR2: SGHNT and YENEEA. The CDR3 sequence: CASRDLTSTDTQYF. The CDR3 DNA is TGTGCCAGCAGAGACCTGACTAGCACAGATACGCAGTATTTT.

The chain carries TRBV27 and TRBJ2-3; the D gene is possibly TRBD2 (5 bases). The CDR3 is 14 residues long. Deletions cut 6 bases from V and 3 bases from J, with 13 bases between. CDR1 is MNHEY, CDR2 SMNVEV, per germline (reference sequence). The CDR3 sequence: CASRRVGKTDTQYF. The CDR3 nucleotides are TGTGCCAGCAGGAGGGTAGGGAAAACAGATACGCAGTATTTT.

The CDR3 region is CAISEIQGGDTQYF. The CDR3 nucleotides read TGTGCCATCAGTGAGATACAGGGGGGAGATACGCAGTATTTT. V and J are TRBV10-3 and TRBJ2-3; 8 bases fit TRBD1. The germline CDR1 and CDR2 sequences are ENHRY and SYGVKD. The V segment lost 2 bases and the J segment 5 bases; nucleotides outside the gene matches: 3. The length of the CDR3 is 14 residues.

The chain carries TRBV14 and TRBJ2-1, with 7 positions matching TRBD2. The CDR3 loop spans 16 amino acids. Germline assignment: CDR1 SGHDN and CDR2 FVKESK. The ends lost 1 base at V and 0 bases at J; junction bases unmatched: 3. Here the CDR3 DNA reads TGTGCCAGCAGCCAAGTCCTAGCGGTCTCCTACAATGAGCAGTTCTTC. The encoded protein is CASSQVLAVSYNEQFF.

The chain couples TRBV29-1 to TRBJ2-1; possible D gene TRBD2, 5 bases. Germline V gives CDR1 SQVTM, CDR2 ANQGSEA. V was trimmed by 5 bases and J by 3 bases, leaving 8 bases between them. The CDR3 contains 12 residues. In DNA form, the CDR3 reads TGCAGCGTTCTAGCAGTCTACAATGAGCAGTTCTTC. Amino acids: CSVLAVYNEQFF.